The present T cell receptor (beta chain) was sequenced within a study of blood T cell repertoires in COVID-19. Across the whole study: There were acute and convalescent COVID-19 samples, and they came from the United States, Italy and Spain. In each case, the material was cDNA or gDNA derived from T cells, B-cell-depleted T cells, or PBMCs.

Trimming took off 6 bases at V and 1 base at J, with 10 bases between the two ends. Germline V gene sequence: CDR1 MNHEY, CDR2 SVGAGI. The CDR3 covers 13 residues. Under the authors' procedure: Nucleated cell counts were estimated from reference gene primer amplification. Clones were read by immunoSEQ multiplex PCR, and TCRdb kept only the in-frame ones, dropping some. V and J calls and clone size follow that table, whereas D and trimming were derived from the DNA. The profile shows approximately 92,000 clones, just over 85% of them singletons. This TCR derives from a woman in her fifties or sixties in a cohort sampled during active or convalescent COVID-19. The sample was peripheral blood. The chain couples TRBV6-5 to TRBJ2-7; D possibly corresponds to TRBD1 (5 bases). The CDR3 sequence: CASSRQPSYEQYF. The CDR3 DNA reads as TGTGCCAGCAGCAGACAGCCTTCCTACGAGCAGTACTTC.